This TCR beta chain appears in the sequencing data of a study of identifying expanded T cells in peripheral blood. Regarding the study as a whole: Variance in clone template counts between approximately two-week samples significantly increased with total template count across all healthy donors. Over two and four weeks, about 16.4 and 19 clones changed, versus approximately 1.2 between replicates.

Libraries were prepared by immunoSEQ multiplex PCR; TCRdb keeps only in-frame clonotypes and omits some of them. The sample yields 100,000 to 150,000 clones, roughly 84% seen once. This clone has a handful of counts. Its antigen is unknown. What was sequenced was blood. This TCR was recovered from a person between 18 and 69 years old in good health.

The CDR3 coding sequence is TGTGCCAGCAGCGAGGGGAATTTAAGCAATCAGCCCCAGCATTTT. As protein: CASSEGNLSNQPQHF. V usage is TRBV2 and J usage is TRBJ1-5; D possibly corresponds to TRBD1 (5 bases). V was clipped by 6 bases and J by 1 base, with 13 bases between them. The CDR3 spans 15 residues. Germline values: CDR1 SNHLY, CDR2 FYNNEI.